This T cell receptor (beta chain) was captured in a study of Ad26.COV2.S vaccination and SARS-CoV-2 variants. Study-level information: Donor was in the COV1001 Ad26.COV2.S trial arm. Ad26.COV2.S shots went into the muscle once or twice, 56 days apart.

Germline V gene lookup returns CDR1 LGHDT and CDR2 YNNKEL (reference sequence). V lost 4 bases, J lost 1 base, and 11 bases lay in between. The CDR3 covers 15 residues. The treatment is: about 20 received Ad26.COV2.S at low or high dose, single or two shots; 5 received placebo; per-sample allocation not given. The samples were gathered on day 63 after the first injection of vaccine or placebo. Vaccine was an Ad26 vector expressing Wuhan-strain SARS-CoV-2 spike. The method was immunoSEQ multiplex PCR; TCRdb's version includes in-frame clones alone and lacks a portion of them. The data hold 500,000 or so clones, with 89% observed a single time.

The origin of this receptor is a person between 18 and 60 years old who received the Ad26.COV2.S COVID-19 vaccine or a placebo. The rearrangement links TRBV3-1 (or the pseudogene TRBV3-2) to TRBJ1-3; D is ambiguous. The source material was peripheral blood, sampled in a trial of Ad26.COV2.S vaccine versus placebo. CDR3 DNA: TGTGCCAGCAGCCGGGGAAGGAGTTCTGGAAACACCATATATTTT. The encoded protein is CASSRGRSSGNTIYF.